One and the same sample provided the 18 T cell receptor beta chains below, sequenced in a study of technical replicates of blood from a few donors. Profiling relied on immunoSEQ multiplex PCR, and the TCRdb table lists in-frame clones only, not all of them. In the table there are tens of thousands of clones, roughly 96% of which are singletons. The sequenced material came from T cells isolated from PBMCs. The receptors originated from a human donor in good health.

This chain links TRBV2 with TRBJ2-7; the match to TRBD2 covers 12 bases. J lost 3 bases, V lost 1 base, and 13 bases had no gene match. Germline loops: CDR1 SNHLY, CDR2 FYNNEI. This CDR3 has 19 residues. DNA for the CDR3: TGTGCCAGCAGTGAAGTCCTCGCACTACTAGCGGGAGGCCTCTACGAGCAGTACTTC. It translates to CASSEVLALLAGGLYEQYF.

The J gene is TRBJ1-1, the V gene TRBV6-6; D is ambiguous. The ends were cut back, 6 bases at V and 2 bases at J, with 10 bases in the middle. The germline gives CDR1 MNHNY, CDR2 SVGAGI (reference sequence). This CDR3 contains 13 residues. The CDR3 DNA is TGTGCCAGCAGAGAGGGCGTTAACACTGAAGCTTTCTTT. Residues: CASREGVNTEAFF.

This clone was found once. The rearrangement joins TRBV18 to TRBJ1-4; 7 bases are shared with TRBD1. Germline-derived CDR1 and CDR2 are KGHSH and LQKENI. CDR3 length: 14 residues. The J segment lost 6 bases and the V segment lost 6 bases, leaving 7 bases of the junction unmatched. The CDR3 DNA reads TGTGCCAGCTCTTCGACAGGGATGGATGAAAAACTGTTTTTT. Amino acids: CASSSTGMDEKLFF.

V usage is TRBV12-5 and J usage is TRBJ1-1, with D possibly TRBD1 on 6 matching bases. The germline V gene encodes CDR1 LGHNT and CDR2 FRNRAP. Trimming stripped 2 bases from V and 12 bases from J, with 10 bases between. The CDR3 sequence is 11 residues long. CDR3: CASGLKGDPFF. Here the CDR3 DNA reads TGTGCTAGTGGTTTGAAGGGGGATCCTTTCTTT.

The gene calls are TRBV6-5 and TRBJ1-2; TRBD1 matches at 8 bases. The CDR3 contains 13 residues. J gave up 8 bases and V 4 bases, and 6 bases lay outside the gene matches. CDR1 MNHEY and CDR2 SVGAGI come from the germline V gene. The CDR3, as DNA: TGTGCCAGCAGTTTTTCACAGGGGGACGGCTACACCTTC. It encodes CASSFSQGDGYTF.

This rearrangement joins TRBV7-8 to TRBJ2-7; TRBD1 aligns across 9 bases. CDR3 length equals 16 residues. Germline V CDR1 and CDR2: SGHVS, FQNEAQ. J lost 6 bases, V lost 5 bases, and 14 bases had no gene match. The CDR3 here is CASSPPRGQGYAEQYF. CDR3 coding DNA: TGTGCCAGCAGCCCGCCGCGGGGACAGGGATATGCCGAGCAGTACTTC.

The chain links TRBV4-2 to TRBJ2-7; TRBD2 aligns across 7 bases. The CDR3 contains 15 residues. V shed 6 bases, J shed 2 bases, and the junction held 10 bases outside the gene matches. CDR1 and CDR2 from the germline V gene are LGHNA and YNFKEQ. The CDR3 region is CASSLEGGRAYEQYF. The DNA for the CDR3 is TGTGCCAGCAGTCTCGAAGGAGGGAGGGCCTACGAGCAGTACTTC.

The sample holds a few counts of this clone. V is TRBV4-1 and J is TRBJ2-6, with TRBD1 matching 7 bases. The trim removed 0 bases at V and 0 bases at J, leaving 8 bases unmatched. The germline CDR1 and CDR2 sequences are MGHRA and YSYEKL. CDR3 length: 19 residues. The CDR3 DNA reads TGCGCCAGCAGCCAAGATAGGGGACAGAGGTCCTCTGGGGCCAACGTCCTGACTTTC. Its translation is CASSQDRGQRSSGANVLTF.

This chain's CDR3 is CASSYWGQAATEAFF. The CDR3 bases are TGTGCCAGCAGTTACTGGGGCCAGGCGGCCACTGAAGCTTTCTTT. The chain has TRBV6-5 and TRBJ1-1, with TRBD1 as a possible D gene (5 bases). The CDR3 length is 15 residues. V was trimmed by 1 base and J by 4 bases, leaving 13 bases between them. Germline CDR1 reads MNHEY; CDR2 reads SVGAGI.

The V and J genes are TRBV10-1 and TRBJ2-1; TRBD2 matches at 9 bases. V lost 4 bases to trimming and J lost 5 bases; unmatched junction nucleotides: 6. The CDR3 covers 15 residues. The germline gives CDR1 WNHNN, CDR2 SYGVQD (reference sequence). CDR3 DNA sequence: TGCGCCAGCAGTGTGAGTCTAGCGGGAAACAATGAGCAGTTCTTC. Encoded protein: CASSVSLAGNNEQFF.

The chain uses TRBV11-3 and TRBJ2-5; D is unresolved. V dropped 5 bases and J dropped 2 bases, with 12 bases sitting between them. The CDR3 is 14 amino acids. Germline V gene lookup returns CDR1 SGHNT and CDR2 YENEEA. Written as DNA, the CDR3 is TGTGCCAGCAGCCCGATAGGCGGACAAGAGACCCAGTACTTC. The encoded protein is CASSPIGGQETQYF.

The gene calls are TRBV27 and TRBJ2-3; D unclear. V was trimmed by 0 bases and J by 0 bases, leaving 4 bases between them. The CDR3 totals 14 residues. CDR1 is MNHEY and CDR2 is SMNVEV in the germline V gene (reference sequence). The CDR3 protein is CASSLSRSTDTQYF. For the CDR3, the DNA is TGTGCCAGCAGTTTATCGCGTAGCACAGATACGCAGTATTTT.

The genes are TRBV2 and TRBJ1-2; 8 nucleotides line up with TRBD1. Germline V gene sequence: CDR1 SNHLY, CDR2 FYNNEI. This CDR3 comprises 16 residues. V shed 6 bases, J shed 1 base, and the junction held 10 bases outside the gene matches. CDR3: CASSPQGDVVNYGYTF. The CDR3 coding sequence is TGTGCCAGCAGCCCACAGGGGGACGTCGTTAACTATGGCTACACCTTC.

The chain links TRBV11-3 to TRBJ1-1, with no clear D. Germline lookup yields CDR1 SGHNT and CDR2 YENEEA. The V end was cut by 4 bases, the J end by 8 bases, with 20 bases between. The CDR3 spans 15 residues. The CDR3 nucleotides read TGTGCCAGCAGCTCCAGACGGGGTAGCGGGTTAGAAGCTTTCTTT. Protein: CASSSRRGSGLEAFF.

V usage is TRBV11-2 and J usage is TRBJ1-5, with unresolved D. Germline-derived CDR1 and CDR2 are SGHAT and FQNNGV. This CDR3 is 13 amino acids long. V lost 3 bases, J lost 4 bases, and 7 bases lay in between. CDR3 protein: CASSLGENQPQHF. The CDR3, as DNA: TGTGCCAGCAGCTTGGGAGAAAATCAGCCCCAGCATTTT.

V gene TRBV21-1 combines with J gene TRBJ1-4; the table gives TRBD1 as D, unverified against the DNA. TRBV21-1 is annotated as a pseudogene. The length of the CDR3 is 23 residues. CDR3 nucleotide sequence: TGTGCCAGCAGCCTTCGGGACAGGAGAGGAAACCTTAGCAAAAAATGGGCGTTTGAAAAACTGTTTTTT. This translates into CASSLRDRRGNLSKKWAFEKLFF.

The V and J genes are TRBV5-6 and TRBJ1-1; TRBD1 is a possible D gene (6 bases). Germline V gene sequence: CDR1 SGHDT, CDR2 YYEEEE. Trimming pared 1 base from V and 2 bases from J, leaving 21 bases between. CDR3 length: 18 residues. CDR3 sequence (DNA): TGTGCCAGCAGCTTGCCGGGACACCTGATTGGCGAAAACACTGAAGCTTTCTTT. Its protein product is CASSLPGHLIGENTEAFF. Full variable domain (missing parts from reference TRBV5-6 and TRBJ1-1): DAGVTQSPTHLIKTRGQQVTLRCSPKSGHDTVSWYQQALGQGPQFIFQYYEEEERQRGNFPDRFSGHQFPNYSSELNVNALLLGDSALYLCASSLPGHLIGENTEAFFGQGTRLTVV.

The V call is TRBV6-5, the J call TRBJ1-2; D is possibly TRBD1 (5 bases). CDR3 length: 12 residues. The V end lost 6 bases, the J end lost 8 bases, and 13 bases lay between the germline ends. The germline V gene encodes CDR1 MNHEY and CDR2 SVGAGI. CDR3 loop: CASRTFQGGYTF. Here the CDR3 DNA reads TGTGCCAGCAGGACCTTTCAGGGCGGCTACACCTTC.